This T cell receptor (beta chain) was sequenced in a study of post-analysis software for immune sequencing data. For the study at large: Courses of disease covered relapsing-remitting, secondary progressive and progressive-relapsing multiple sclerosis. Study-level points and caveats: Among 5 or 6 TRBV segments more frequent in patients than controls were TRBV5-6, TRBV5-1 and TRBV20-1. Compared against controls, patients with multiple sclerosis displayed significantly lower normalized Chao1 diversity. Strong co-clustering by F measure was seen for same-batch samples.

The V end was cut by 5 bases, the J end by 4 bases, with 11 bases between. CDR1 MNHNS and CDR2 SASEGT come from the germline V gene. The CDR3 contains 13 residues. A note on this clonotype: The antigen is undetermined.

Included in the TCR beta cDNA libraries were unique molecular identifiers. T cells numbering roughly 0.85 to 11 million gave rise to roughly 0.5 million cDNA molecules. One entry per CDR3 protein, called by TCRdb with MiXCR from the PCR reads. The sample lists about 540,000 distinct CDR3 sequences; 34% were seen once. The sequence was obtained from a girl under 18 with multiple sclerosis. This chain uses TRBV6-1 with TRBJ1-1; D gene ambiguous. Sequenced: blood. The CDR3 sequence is CASSHQAGTEAFF. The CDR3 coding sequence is TGTGCCAGCAGTCACCAGGCAGGCACTGAAGCTTTCTTT.